A selection of T cell receptor beta chains follows, all from one sample in a study of chemoradiotherapy in HPV16-positive cancers. Sequenced by immunoSEQ multiplex PCR; TCRdb stores in-frame clones only, minus some. Of roughly 12,000 clones in the sample, 63% were seen once. Sample collection was performed from a patient who underwent chemoradiotherapy. These receptors originate from a human donor with HPV-associated anogenital cancer. The CDR3 runs from the conserved cysteine through the conserved F or W. Fields, in order: V gene, CDR3 length, D gene, clone size, J gene, CDR3 protein, CDR3 DNA. D genes are given only for firm matches. The size entry is marked missing in some rows and otherwise reads once, few, many or a size class.

TRBV5-1	14	TRBD1	-	TRBJ2-5	CASSATGGGETQYF	TGCGCCAGCAGCGCTACAGGGGGTGGGGAGACCCAGTACTTC
TRBV4-2	16	-	-	TRBJ1-3	CASSHSFSASGNTIYF	TGTGCCAGCAGCCATTCTTTCAGCGCCTCTGGAAACACCATATATTTT
TRBV7-2	13	-	-	TRBJ1-6	CASSSRRVSPLHF	TGTGCCAGCAGCTCCCGACGAGTTTCACCCCTCCACTTT
TRBV15	17	TRBD2	-	TRBJ2-2	CATSERLAGGRTGELFF	TGTGCCACCAGTGAGAGGCTAGCGGGGGGAAGGACCGGGGAGCTGTTTTTT
TRBV4-2	14	-	-	TRBJ1-4	CASSQDRGNEKLFF	TGTGCCAGCAGCCAAGACAGGGGTAATGAAAAACTGTTTTTT
TRBV6-6	15	-	-	TRBJ2-7	CASSSETTVSYEQYF	TGTGCCAGCAGTTCCGAAACGACAGTTTCCTACGAGCAGTACTTC
TRBV7-3	15	TRBD2	-	TRBJ2-3	CASSRTSGGGDTQYF	TGTGCCAGCAGCCGGACTAGCGGGGGAGGAGATACGCAGTATTTT
TRBV30	12	-	-	TRBJ1-2	CAWRIPDYGYTF	TGTGCCTGGAGGATTCCGGACTATGGCTACACCTTC
TRBV6-4	15	-	few	TRBJ1-6	CASSSTGLTNSPLHF	TGTGCCAGCAGCTCGACAGGACTCACTAATTCACCCCTCCACTTT
TRBV20-1	10	-	-	TRBJ2-7	CSARTYEQYF	TGCAGTGCTCGAACCTACGAGCAGTACTTC
TRBV2	14	-	few	TRBJ2-1	CASSGSRVGNEQFF	TGTGCCAGCAGTGGTTCCAGGGTTGGTAATGAGCAGTTCTTC
TRBV10-3	13	-	-	TRBJ2-3	CAISNSGGDTQYF	TGTGCCATCAGTAACTCAGGCGGAGATACGCAGTATTTT
TRBV5-1	15	TRBD2	few	TRBJ2-7	CASSPGGAGSYEQYF	TGCGCCAGCAGCCCCGGGGGGGCGGGCTCCTACGAGCAGTACTTC
TRBV5-4	15	TRBD1	-	TRBJ2-5	CATSPGQLRLETQYF	TGTGCCACCTCACCGGGACAGCTGCGCCTAGAGACCCAGTACTTC
TRBV7-2	14	-	-	TRBJ1-2	CASSLQGPNYGYTF	TGTGCCAGCAGCTTACAGGGCCCAAACTATGGCTACACCTTC
TRBV4-1	17	-	few	TRBJ1-1	CASSLSSGGALLTEAFF	TGCGCCAGCAGCCTCTCAAGCGGAGGGGCCCTGCTCACTGAAGCTTTCTTT
TRBV6-1	15	TRBD1	-	TRBJ2-1	CASSDSRTGFGPPFF	TGTGCCAGCAGTGACTCACGGACAGGCTTCGGTCCTCCGTTCTTC
TRBV19	17	-	-	TRBJ1-5	CASSSLSGLGSNQPQHF	TGTGCCAGTAGTAGCCTGAGCGGGTTGGGGAGCAATCAGCCCCAGCATTTT
TRBV29-1	13	-	once	TRBJ2-1	CSVEVGRGHEQFF	TGCAGCGTTGAAGTTGGGCGAGGGCATGAGCAGTTCTTC
TRBV30	13	-	few	TRBJ1-2	CAWSPEGARGYTF	TGTGCCTGGAGTCCCGAAGGTGCCCGCGGCTACACCTTC
TRBV11-2	15	TRBD1	-	TRBJ1-1	CASSRRTGWNTEAFF	TGTGCCAGCAGCCGAAGGACAGGGTGGAACACTGAAGCTTTCTTT
TRBV7-8	15	-	-	TRBJ1-3	CASSASPSSGNTIYF	TGTGCCAGCAGCGCGAGCCCGAGCTCTGGAAACACCATATATTTT
TRBV5-1	14	TRBD1	-	TRBJ2-7	CASSLSTGDYEQYF	TGCGCCAGCAGCCTATCGACAGGGGACTACGAGCAGTACTTC
TRBV7-8	16	TRBD1	-	TRBJ2-2	CASSPAGDSLTGELFF	TGTGCCAGCAGCCCCGCCGGGGACAGCCTCACCGGGGAGCTGTTTTTT
TRBV5-4	15	TRBD2	once	TRBJ2-5	CASSLRTSGGVTQYF	TGTGCCAGCAGCTTGCGGACTAGCGGGGGGGTAACCCAGTACTTC
TRBV28	13	-	-	TRBJ1-2	CASSFYGYYGYTF	TGTGCCAGCAGTTTTTACGGGTACTATGGCTACACCTTC
TRBV19	14	-	-	TRBJ2-6	CASTGASGANVLTF	TGTGCCAGTACCGGGGCCTCTGGGGCCAACGTCCTGACTTTC
TRBV9	14	TRBD2	once	TRBJ2-1	CASKGTSGVGEQFF	TGTGCCAGCAAGGGGACTAGCGGGGTTGGTGAGCAGTTCTTC
TRBV2	17	TRBD1	few	TRBJ2-2	CASRTWDRGQGTGELFF	TGTGCCAGCAGGACGTGGGACAGGGGGCAAGGCACCGGGGAGCTGTTTTTT
TRBV9	12	-	-	TRBJ2-3	CASSLSTDTQYF	TGTGCCAGCAGCTTAAGCACAGATACGCAGTATTTT
TRBV5-1	15	-	-	TRBJ1-1	CASSFTGPLNTEAFF	TGCGCCAGCAGCTTCACGGGCCCCCTGAACACTGAAGCTTTCTTT
TRBV5-1	13	-	few	TRBJ2-1	CASKTDNHNEQFF	TGCGCCAGCAAGACGGACAACCACAATGAGCAGTTCTTC
TRBV2	14	-	few	TRBJ1-2	CASSAMGTHYGYTF	TGTGCCAGCAGTGCCATGGGGACACACTATGGCTACACCTTC
TRBV7-2	15	-	-	TRBJ2-2	CASSLVGDYTGELFF	TGTGCCAGCAGCTTAGTGGGGGACTACACCGGGGAGCTGTTTTTT
TRBV28	16	-	-	TRBJ1-1	CASSFPGTYAGTEAFF	TGTGCCAGCAGTTTCCCCGGGACCTACGCTGGCACTGAAGCTTTCTTT
TRBV27	14	-	-	TRBJ2-5	CASSPNLGGETQYF	TGTGCCAGCAGTCCTAATCTAGGAGGGGAGACCCAGTACTTC
TRBV5-1	15	-	-	TRBJ1-2	CASSLDWGRGYGYTF	TGCGCCAGCAGCTTGGACTGGGGCCGGGGCTATGGCTACACCTTC
TRBV6-5	14	-	-	TRBJ1-2	CASSLREGYYGYTF	TGTGCCAGCAGTCTCAGGGAAGGCTACTATGGCTACACCTTC
TRBV14	16	-	-	TRBJ1-1	CASSPTFGAGNTEAFF	TGTGCCAGCAGCCCCACCTTTGGGGCAGGAAACACTGAAGCTTTCTTT
TRBV28	14	-	few	TRBJ2-7	CASSFGGGGYEQYF	TGTGCCAGCAGTTTCGGCGGTGGGGGCTACGAGCAGTACTTC